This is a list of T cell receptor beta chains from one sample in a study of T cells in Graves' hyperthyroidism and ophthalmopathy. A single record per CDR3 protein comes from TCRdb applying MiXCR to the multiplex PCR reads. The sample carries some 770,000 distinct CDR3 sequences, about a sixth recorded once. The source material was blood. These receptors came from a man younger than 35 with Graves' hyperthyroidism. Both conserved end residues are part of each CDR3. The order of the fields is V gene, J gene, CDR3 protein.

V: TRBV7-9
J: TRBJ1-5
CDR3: CASSNSGTGFGQPQHF

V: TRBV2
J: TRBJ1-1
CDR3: CASRTGGTATEAFF

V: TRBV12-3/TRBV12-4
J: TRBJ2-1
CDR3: CASSYYGQVLYNEQFF

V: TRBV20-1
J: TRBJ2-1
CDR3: CSARRLAGSGNEQFF

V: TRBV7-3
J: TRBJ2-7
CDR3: CASSLGQGVAYEQYF

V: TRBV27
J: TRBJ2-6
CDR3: CASSFLSGRGSGANVLTF

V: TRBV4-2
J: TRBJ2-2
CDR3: CASSQAGTSVIGSGELFF

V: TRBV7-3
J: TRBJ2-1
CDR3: CASSLGPSGEQFF

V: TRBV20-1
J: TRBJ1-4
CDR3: CSARTDPTNEKLFF

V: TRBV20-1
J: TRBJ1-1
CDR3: CSARDFSTGTNTEAFF

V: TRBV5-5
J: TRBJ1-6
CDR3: CASSFQTGAGNSPLHF

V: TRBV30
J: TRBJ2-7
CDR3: CAWSRAYEQYF

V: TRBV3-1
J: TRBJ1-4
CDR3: CASSLRGQGREKLFF

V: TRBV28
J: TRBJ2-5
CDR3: CASSSRLAEETQYF

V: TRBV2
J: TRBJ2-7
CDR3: CASKAAAAYEQYF

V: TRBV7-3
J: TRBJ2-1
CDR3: CASSLTSGSQNEQFF

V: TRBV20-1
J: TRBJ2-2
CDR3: CSASRDRGDGELFF

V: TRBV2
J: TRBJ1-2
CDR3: CASSSRGYGYTF

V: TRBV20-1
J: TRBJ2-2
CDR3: CSALSGQGATGELFF

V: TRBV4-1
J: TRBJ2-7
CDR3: CASSPPPDRAGPYEQYF

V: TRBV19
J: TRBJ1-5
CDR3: CASSIRGASNQPQHF

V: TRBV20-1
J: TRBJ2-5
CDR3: CSAAREYQETQYF